This T cell receptor beta chain was captured in a study of long-term antiretroviral therapy in people with HIV. Germline CDR1 MNHEY, CDR2 SVGAGI. Losses at the gene ends were 3 bases for V and 7 bases for J; bases not matched to a gene: 8. This CDR3 has 15 residues. Remarks on this clone: As yet, its antigen is unknown.

The authors ran the immunoSEQ assay, v3.0, at survey level. Here immunoSEQ multiplex PCR was the method, and the copy in TCRdb shows in-frame clones only, minus some. The table has tens of thousands of clones, roughly 79% seen once. Every one of the donors gave at least one pre-ART PBMC sample and at least two post-ART PBMC samples. Amounts of roughly 1-11 million cryopreserved PBMC were held in the samples before DNA extraction. Notes on the study in general: Older ART regimens were possibly in use when the blood was collected between the mid-2000s and the late 2010s. Among HIV repertoires, CDR3 length ranges were narrower than those of controls.

This receptor was obtained from a woman between 40 and 50 years old with HIV. Material: unsorted PBMCs, obtained 1.1 years before starting antiretroviral therapy. This chain connects TRBV6-5 to TRBJ2-1; 8 bases are shared with TRBD2. The CDR3 here is CASSYSPGGLNEQFF. Written as DNA, the CDR3 is TGTGCCAGCAGTTATTCCCCGGGGGGGCTGAATGAGCAGTTCTTC.